The 16 T cell receptor beta chains below all came from one sample that was sequenced in a study of T-cell reconstitution after alpha-beta-depleted transplantation in children. Study-level results: A year had passed since transplant, and T-cell counts and diversity by then came mostly from newly produced T cells.

The antigens these receptors bind are not known. Preparation of the TCRbeta library used unique molecular identifiers. TCRdb fed the PCR reads into MiXCR, producing one record per CDR3 protein. The sample records about 300,000 distinct CDR3 sequences, almost 8% being singletons. The sample was peripheral blood, taken 360 days after TCRalphabeta/CD19-depleted stem cell transplant. All receptors derive from a female patient aged 2-15 years who had a stem cell transplant for Fanconi anemia, so the T cells may come from the graft donor.

This clonotype appeared many times. CDR3 DNA sequence: TGTGCCAGCAGTTCCCCTACTAGCGGTTTTAGCACAGATACGCAGTATTTT. This sequence encodes CASSSPTSGFSTDTQYF. The chain uses TRBV28 and TRBJ2-3, with TRBD2 identical over 8 bases. V gave up 4 bases and J gave up 0 bases; unmatched junction bases: 9. The CDR3 extends over 17 amino acids. Germline CDR1 is MDHEN and CDR2 is SYDVKM.

Ten or more counts support this clonotype. The chain joins TRBV21-1 to TRBJ2-7; the D call of TRBD2 is as the table states it, not checked on the DNA. TRBV21-1 is a pseudogene segment. This CDR3 comprises 16 residues. The CDR3 reads CASSKGLVVWGLEQYV. Here the CDR3 DNA reads TGTGCCAGCAGCAAGGGACTAGTGGTGTGGGGATTGGAGCAGTACGTC.

The chain is built from TRBV5-1 and TRBJ1-1; D call uncertain. Germline V gene sequence: CDR1 SGHRS, CDR2 YFSETQ. The V gene lost 0 bases and the J gene lost 7 bases, with 16 bases spanning the gap. The CDR3 is 15 amino acids. The CDR3 DNA follows: TGCGCCAGCAGCTTGGAATGGACCCCCGGGGATGAAGCTTTCTTT. As protein: CASSLEWTPGDEAFF.

V usage is TRBV4-1 and J usage is TRBJ2-3, with D uncertain. Trimming took off 1 base at V and 1 base at J, with 6 bases between the two ends. Germline assignment: CDR1 MGHRA and CDR2 YSYEKL. The CDR3 runs to 14 residues. Written as DNA, the CDR3 is TGCGCCAGCAGCCAAGTCACAGGCACAGATACGCAGTATTTT. Translating gives CASSQVTGTDTQYF.

This clonotype was seen ten or more times. The rearrangement links TRBV20-1 to TRBJ2-7; D might be TRBD2 (7 bases). V was shortened by 0 bases and J by 7 bases, with 16 bases between the two germline ends. The germline gives CDR1 DFQATT, CDR2 SNEGSKA (reference sequence). This CDR3 is 14 amino acids long. DNA of the CDR3: TGCAGTGCTAGAGATATGCGGGGGCCAAGGGAGCAGTACTTC. Translating it yields CSARDMRGPREQYF.

This clonotype occurred a few times. The chain carries TRBV27 and TRBJ2-3; TRBD1 matches at 7 bases. V shed 7 bases, J shed 2 bases, and the junction held 6 bases outside the gene matches. The germline V gene encodes CDR1 MNHEY and CDR2 SMNVEV (reference sequence). The CDR3 is 14 amino acids. In DNA form, the CDR3 reads TGTGCCAGCACACTACAGGGGAACACAGATACGCAGTATTTT. Its translation: CASTLQGNTDTQYF.

This clonotype was detected ten times or more. V and J are TRBV20-1 and TRBJ2-7; D ambiguous. The germline gives CDR1 DFQATT, CDR2 SNEGSKA (reference sequence). The CDR3 spans 13 residues. DNA of the CDR3: TGCAGCGGAGCCAGAACTATGCGCTACGAGCAGTACTTC. It codes for CSGARTMRYEQYF.

The CDR3 sequence is CASSLQRGDSYYNEQFF. In DNA form, the CDR3 reads TGTGCCAGCAGCCTCCAGCGGGGGGACAGCTACTACAATGAGCAGTTCTTC. This chain links TRBV7-3 with TRBJ2-1; 9 nucleotides line up with TRBD2. From germline, CDR1 is SGHTA and CDR2 FQGTGA. This CDR3 is 17 amino acids long. J was trimmed by 3 bases and V by 5 bases; bases with no gene match: 11.

In its sample, this clonotype was seen a few times. The rearrangement links TRBV7-9 to TRBJ1-5; 8 positions match TRBD1. CDR1 and CDR2 (germline): SEHNR, FQNEAQ (reference sequence). This CDR3 has 15 residues. The ends lost 1 base at V and 6 bases at J; junction bases unmatched: 5. The CDR3: CASSLGQGFGQPQHF. DNA for the CDR3: TGTGCCAGCAGCTTAGGACAGGGGTTCGGTCAGCCCCAGCATTTT.

This clonotype was found many times. This sequence joins TRBV29-1 and TRBJ1-1; maybe TRBD1 (6 bases). Trimming removed 6 bases from V and 1 base from J, with 15 bases in between. This CDR3 contains 14 residues. The V gene's germline CDR1 is SQVTM and CDR2 ANQGSEA. The CDR3 region is CSVDRGTQNTEAFF. In DNA form, the CDR3 reads TGCAGCGTCGACCGCGGGACACAGAACACTGAAGCTTTCTTT.

On this clonotype: This may stem from a read error, because a much larger clone lies one nucleotide away. The chain has TRBV4-1 and TRBJ2-7; D is unclear. The CDR3 runs to 13 residues. Germline V gene sequence: CDR1 MGHRA, CDR2 YSYEKL. The chain's CDR3 is CASSPAVEYELYF. CDR3 bases: TGCGCCAGCAGCCCCGCGGTAGAGTACGAGCTGTACTTC.

This clonotype was seen many times. J is TRBJ2-2 and V is TRBV5-5; no firm D call. The CDR3 extends over 14 amino acids. Trimming cost V 3 bases and J 4 bases, with 10 bases left between them. Per the germline V gene, CDR1 is SGHKS and CDR2 is YYEKEE (reference sequence). In DNA form, the CDR3 reads TGTGCCAGCAGCTCGTCCCAGGTCACCGGGGAGCTGTTTTTT. This translates into CASSSSQVTGELFF.

This clonotype has only a few counts. The chain couples TRBV5-6 to TRBJ2-7; D is possibly TRBD1 (5 bases). Trimming took 4 bases from V and 3 from J, leaving 11 bases between them. From germline, CDR1 is SGHDT and CDR2 YYEEEE. The CDR3 sequence is 13 residues long. CDR3 sequence (DNA): TGTGCCAGCAGCGAGTGGGGCCACTACGAGCAGTACTTC. Its translation is CASSEWGHYEQYF.

Ten or more counts support this clonotype. This chain joins TRBV11-2 and TRBJ2-5; a weak D match, TRBD2 (6 bases). Germline CDR1 and CDR2: SGHAT and FQNNGV. The CDR3 covers 17 residues. Trimming left V 0 bases short and J 4 bases short, with 18 bases between. The CDR3 DNA is TGTGCCAGCAGCTTAGAAATAAGACATCTCGGGGGAGAGACCCAGTACTTC. Translating gives CASSLEIRHLGGETQYF.

This clonotype showed up many times. The chain joins TRBV4-3 to TRBJ2-3, with 7 bases lining up with TRBD1. The junction had 4 bases not matched to a gene; V was cut back by 4 bases and J by 3 bases. The CDR3 runs to 14 residues. Germline CDR1 is LGHNA and CDR2 is YSLEER. CDR3 sequence (DNA): TGCGCCAGCAGCCTTGACAGGGTAACAGATACGCAGTATTTT. Translation gives CASSLDRVTDTQYF.

The table lists this clonotype with many counts. J is TRBJ2-7 and V is TRBV6-2 or TRBV6-3; 12 nucleotides line up with TRBD1. V was clipped by 2 bases and J by 5 bases; unmatched bases: 10. Germline V gene sequence: CDR1 MNHEY, CDR2 SVGEGT. The CDR3 is 17 residues long. The CDR3 DNA follows: TGTGCCAGCAGTTACGGGGCCGGGACAGGGGGCCTCCACGAGCAGTACGTC. Its translation is CASSYGAGTGGLHEQYV.